This TCR beta chain was profiled in a study of T cell clones after liver transplantation. Study-level information: In this trial, immunosuppression withdrawal was attempted within 2 years of liver transplant. Three of eight recipients were HCV-positive; others had non-autoimmune, non-viral indications. Without induction therapy, subjects received standard immunosuppression until 12-24 months post-transplant. Regarding the study as a whole: These preliminary findings come from unstandardized post-transplant sampling times.

Details on this clone: What it recognizes is unknown.

The assay was immunoSEQ multiplex PCR, and TCRdb's table has in-frame clones only and misses some. Among some 70,000 clones listed, 90% were seen once. Germline V lookup: CDR1 SGHKS, CDR2 YYEKEE (reference sequence). The CDR3 is 15 residues long. V shed 4 bases and J shed 6 bases, with 19 bases lying between them. The starting material was CD4+ T cells from blood, obtained before liver transplant. The chain couples TRBV5-5 to TRBJ1-2, with D perhaps matching TRBD1 (6 bases). The origin of this receptor is a human donor who received a liver transplant. The CDR3 sequence is CASSRNQGREDGYTF. The CDR3 DNA is TGTGCCAGCAGCCGGAATCAGGGGCGCGAAGATGGCTACACCTTC. Complete variable domain (other parts from reference TRBV5-5 and TRBJ1-2): DAGVTQSPTHLIKTRGQQVTLRCSPISGHKSVSWYQQVLGQGPQFIFQYYEKEERGRGNFPDRFSARQFPNYSSELNVNALLLGDSALYLCASSRNQGREDGYTFGSGTRLTVV.